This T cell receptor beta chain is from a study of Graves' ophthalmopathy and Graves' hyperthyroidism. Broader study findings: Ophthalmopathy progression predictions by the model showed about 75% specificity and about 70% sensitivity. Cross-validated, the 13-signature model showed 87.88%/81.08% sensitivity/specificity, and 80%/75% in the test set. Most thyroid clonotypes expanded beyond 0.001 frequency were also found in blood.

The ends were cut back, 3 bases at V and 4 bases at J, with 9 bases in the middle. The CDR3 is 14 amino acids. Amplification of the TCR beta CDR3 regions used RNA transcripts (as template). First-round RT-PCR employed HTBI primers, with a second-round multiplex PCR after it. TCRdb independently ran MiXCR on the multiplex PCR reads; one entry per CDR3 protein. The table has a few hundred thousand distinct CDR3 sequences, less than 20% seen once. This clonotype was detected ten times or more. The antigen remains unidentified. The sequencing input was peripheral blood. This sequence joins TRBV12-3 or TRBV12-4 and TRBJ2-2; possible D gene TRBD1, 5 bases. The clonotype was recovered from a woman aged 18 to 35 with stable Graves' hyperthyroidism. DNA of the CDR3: TGTGCCAGCAGTTTTGACAGAGCCACCGGGGAGCTGTTTTTT. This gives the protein CASSFDRATGELFF.